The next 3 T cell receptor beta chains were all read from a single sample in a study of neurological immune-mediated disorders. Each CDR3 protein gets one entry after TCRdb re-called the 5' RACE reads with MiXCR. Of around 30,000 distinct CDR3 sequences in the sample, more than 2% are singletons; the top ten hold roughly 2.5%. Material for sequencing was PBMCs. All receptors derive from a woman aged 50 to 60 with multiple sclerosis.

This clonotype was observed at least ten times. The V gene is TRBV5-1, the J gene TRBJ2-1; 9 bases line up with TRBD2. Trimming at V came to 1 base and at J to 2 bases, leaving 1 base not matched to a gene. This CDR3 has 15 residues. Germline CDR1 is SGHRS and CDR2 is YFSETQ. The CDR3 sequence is CASSLLAGAYNEQFF. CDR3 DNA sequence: TGCGCCAGCAGCTTGTTAGCGGGAGCCTACAATGAGCAGTTCTTC.

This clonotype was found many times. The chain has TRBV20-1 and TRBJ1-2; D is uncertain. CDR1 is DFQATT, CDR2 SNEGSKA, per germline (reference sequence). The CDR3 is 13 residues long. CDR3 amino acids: CSGRGLTPRGYTF. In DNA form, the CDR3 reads TGCAGCGGAAGAGGCCTCACCCCACGGGGCTACACCTTC.

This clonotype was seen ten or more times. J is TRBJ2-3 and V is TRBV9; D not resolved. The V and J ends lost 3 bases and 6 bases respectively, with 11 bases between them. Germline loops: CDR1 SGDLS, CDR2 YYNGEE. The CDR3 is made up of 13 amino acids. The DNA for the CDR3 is TGTGCCAGCAGCGAGCAGATTCGGGATACGCAGTATTTT. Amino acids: CASSEQIRDTQYF.